The 12 T cell receptor beta chains reported below all come from one sample, sequenced in a study of blood T cells in healthy people across ages. The second PCR ran roughly 7 to 11 cycles with a sample-barcoded 5' primer and J-beta primers. MiXCR, applied by TCRdb to the 5' RACE reads, yields one record per CDR3 protein. The sample has 550,000 to 750,000 distinct CDR3 sequences, roughly 21% seen once. The specimen was blood. Receptor source: a man aged 65-85 years in good health.

This clonotype was counted only a few times. The rearrangement joins TRBV12-3 or TRBV12-4 to TRBJ2-5; D is undetermined. Trimming stripped 3 bases from V and 3 bases from J, with 5 bases between. The CDR3 totals 12 residues. CDR3 nucleotide sequence: TGTGCCAGCAGTTTGTTCGAAGAGACCCAGTACTTC. Amino acids: CASSLFEETQYF.

J is TRBJ2-1 and V is TRBV6-1; tentative D call: TRBD1 (5 bases). Germline assignment: CDR1 MNHNS and CDR2 SASEGT. The CDR3 runs to 19 residues. V was pared by 4 bases and J by 0 bases, with 22 bases between. The CDR3, as DNA: TGTGCCAGCAGTGCGGAGTTCCTGGACCCTAGGGGCTCCTACAATGAGCAGTTCTTC. Translation: CASSAEFLDPRGSYNEQFF.

This clonotype appeared a single time. This chain joins TRBV6-2 or TRBV6-3 and TRBJ2-3; 10 bases agree with TRBD1. Per the germline V gene, CDR1 is MNHEY and CDR2 is SVGEGT. The CDR3 totals 15 residues. The J segment lost 6 bases and the V segment lost 6 bases, leaving 9 bases of the junction unmatched. This CDR3 is CASREGQGKGDTQYF. For the CDR3, the DNA is TGTGCCAGCAGAGAGGGACAGGGGAAGGGGGATACGCAGTATTTT.

The table lists this clonotype with a few counts. The chain combines TRBV7-6 with TRBJ2-5; 7 bases map to TRBD2. Near its end, the DNA agrees better with TRBJ2-1, so the J call may be wrong. Germline V lookup: CDR1 SGHVS, CDR2 FNYEAQ. This CDR3 is built from 18 residues. The CDR3: CASSPRPRGGTMGGEQFF. For the CDR3, the DNA is TGTGCCAGCAGCCCACGCCCTCGTGGCGGGACTATGGGTGGTGAGCAGTTCTTC.

There are a few counts of this clonotype. The chain couples TRBV7-2 to TRBJ2-3, with TRBD2 matching over 16 bases. The length of the CDR3 is 15 residues. The trim removed 8 bases at V and 4 bases at J, leaving 3 bases unmatched. Germline V gives CDR1 SGHTA, CDR2 FQGNSA. For the CDR3, the DNA is TGTGCCAGCGGGACTAGCGGGAGGGCTGCAGATACGCAGTATTTT. Protein sequence: CASGTSGRAADTQYF.

J is TRBJ2-4 and V is TRBV6-5; TRBD2 matches 12 bases. The CDR3 totals 15 residues. V lost 6 bases and J lost 3; bases outside the gene matches: 3. Germline lookup yields CDR1 MNHEY and CDR2 SVGAGI. The DNA of the CDR3 is TGTGCCAGCAGCCGACTAGCGGGAGTCAAAAACATTCAGTACTTC. It is translated as CASSRLAGVKNIQYF.

Of note for this clonotype: A much bigger clone sits one base away, suggesting this may be a read error. The V and J genes are TRBV12-3 or TRBV12-4 and TRBJ2-1; D is unclear. The CDR3 consists of 11 residues. V lost 3 bases, J lost 8 bases, and 5 bases lay in between. CDR3 coding DNA: TGTGCCAGCAGTTTCCGGTATGAGCAGTTCTTC. Residues: CASSFRYEQFF.

This clonotype was recorded many times. The chain couples TRBV3-1 to TRBJ1-1, with a tentative D call TRBD1 (5 bases). The CDR3 runs to 15 residues. Germline CDR1 is LGHDT and CDR2 is YNNKEL (reference sequence). Trimming removed 1 base from V and 4 bases from J, with 13 bases in between. DNA of the CDR3: TGTGCCAGCAGCCAAGCGGGCGTGGGGGGCACTGAAGCTTTCTTT. It codes for CASSQAGVGGTEAFF. Combining the CDR3 with reference TRBV3-1 and TRBJ1-1 gives the whole variable domain DTAVSQTPKYLVTQMGNDKSIKCEQNLGHDTMYWYKQDSKKFLKIMFSYNNKELIINETVPNRFSPKSPDKAHLNLHINSLELGDSAVYFCASSQAGVGGTEAFFGQGTRLTVV.

This clonotype was observed a few times. The CDR3 sequence: CATSEGGLAGDEDTQYF. CDR3 in DNA: TGTGCCACCAGTGAGGGAGGTCTAGCGGGAGACGAAGATACGCAGTATTTT. This sequence joins TRBV24-1 and TRBJ2-3, with 10 bases identical to TRBD2. With V trimmed by 4 bases and J by 5 bases, 11 bases remained unmatched. Germline V gene data show CDR1 as KGHDR and CDR2 as SFDVKD. The CDR3 spans 17 residues.

The rearrangement links TRBV20-1 to TRBJ1-1, with D tentatively TRBD1 (5 bases). The CDR3 totals 14 residues. The germline V and J ends were trimmed by 6 bases and 1 base, with 15 bases remaining between them. Looked up from germline, CDR1 is DFQATT and CDR2 is SNEGSKA (reference sequence). This CDR3 is CSANARGANTEAFF. In nucleotides, the CDR3 is TGCAGTGCCAATGCGAGGGGAGCGAACACTGAAGCTTTCTTT.

The rearrangement joins TRBV11-2 to TRBJ2-5; 8 nucleotides match TRBD2. The DNA end is a closer match to TRBJ2-1, so the J assignment may be wrong. Germline-derived CDR1 and CDR2 are SGHAT and FQNNGV. The CDR3 is 14 residues long. CDR3 sequence: CASSPRLAKNEQFF. In nucleotides, the CDR3 is TGTGCCAGCAGCCCCCGACTAGCGAAGAATGAGCAGTTCTTC.

This chain uses TRBV6-6 with TRBJ2-5, with TRBD1 as a possible D gene (6 bases). Germline lookup yields CDR1 MNHNY and CDR2 SVGAGI (reference sequence). Trimming left V 8 bases short and J 3 bases short, with 13 bases between. The CDR3 sequence is 13 residues long. The CDR3 sequence is CASGTRQKETQYF. In nucleotides, the CDR3 is TGTGCCAGCGGGACACGGCAAAAAGAGACCCAGTACTTC.